This T cell receptor (beta chain) was sequenced during a study of T-cell memory formation after mild COVID-19. Study details: The study found TCR clusters largely donor specific. Points from the study as a whole: The appearance of some responding clones in pre-infection memory suggested that cross-reactive memory joined. Balance between CD4 and CD8 was seen in clones contracting day 15 to 85, and a CD4+ lean was seen in later expanders.

This clonotype was detected a few times. Its antigen is not known. Trimming removed 0 bases at V and 13 bases at J, with 16 bases between. CDR3 length: 13 residues. CDR1 is LNHNV, CDR2 YYDKDF, per germline (reference sequence). TCR alpha and TCR beta cDNA libraries carrying sample barcodes and UMIs were produced by 5'RACE using constant-segment primers. One entry per CDR3 protein, called by TCRdb with MiXCR from the 5' RACE reads. The table includes around 500,000 distinct CDR3 sequences, 15% to 20% detected once. The rearrangement uses TRBV15 and TRBJ2-7; D is undetermined. This receptor was taken from an adult woman who had mild COVID-19 (a few samples of this study predate the infection). Cell type and time point are not known. The source material was PBMCs or a T cell subset sorted from them (not recorded which). For the CDR3, the DNA is TGTGCCACCAGCAGAGATATTGTAGCCTCTAAATACTTC. It codes for CATSRDIVASKYF.